Listed here are 11 T cell receptor beta chains from one sample, sequenced in a study of spatial heterogeneity in lung cancer. TCRdb recomputed calls from the 5' RACE reads with MiXCR, one row per CDR3 protein. This sample has more than 45,000 distinct CDR3 sequences, with 5.3% found just once. Time point meaning: sample taken at primary tumor resection. Sequencing was performed on whole RNA extracted from tumor and nontumor lung tissue, or from frozen PBMC, and the material was left unsorted. Material: PBMCs, obtained at surgery. These receptors were taken from a male donor with early-stage non-small cell lung cancer.

The table lists this clonotype with many counts. Written as DNA, the CDR3 is TGTGCCAGCAGTTTGTGGGGACCTGGGGGCACAGATACGCAGTATTTT. Protein: CASSLWGPGGTDTQYF. The chain joins TRBV12-3 or TRBV12-4 to TRBJ2-3; D may be TRBD1 or TRBD2 (5 bases each). Trimming stripped 3 bases from V and 1 base from J, with 14 bases between. This CDR3 contains 16 residues.

This clonotype was seen only a few times. The chain combines TRBV18 with TRBJ2-1, with D hard to call. The V gene's germline CDR1 is KGHSH and CDR2 LQKENI. This CDR3 region has 16 residues. Deletions cut 1 base from V and 4 bases from J, with 14 bases between. CDR3 sequence: CASSPRSRGEYNEQFF. The CDR3 DNA reads TGTGCCAGCTCACCACGCTCGCGCGGAGAGTACAATGAGCAGTTCTTC.

The table lists this clonotype with many counts. This chain uses TRBV20-1 with TRBJ2-1, with TRBD2 identical over 7 bases. This CDR3 spans 12 amino acids. V was clipped by 6 bases and J by 8 bases; unmatched bases: 7. CDR1 is DFQATT and CDR2 is SNEGSKA in the germline V gene (reference sequence). The DNA for the CDR3 is TGCAGTGCCGCGGGGAGGGCCGATGAGCAGTTCTTC. Translated, it gives CSAAGRADEQFF.

This clonotype was counted many times. The chain joins TRBV6-2 or TRBV6-3 to TRBJ2-3; the D gene is possibly TRBD1 (5 bases). With 8 bases removed from V and 3 bases from J, the gap between germline ends came to 15 bases. Per the germline V gene, CDR1 is MNHEY and CDR2 is SVGEGT. This CDR3 is built from 14 residues. The DNA of the CDR3 is TGTGCCAGCGGTCCCCGGACAAATACAGATACGCAGTATTTT. It yields the protein CASGPRTNTDTQYF.

This clonotype has at least ten counts. V is TRBV28 and J is TRBJ1-2; D not certain. Trimming removed 2 bases at V and 8 bases at J, with 15 bases between. From germline, CDR1 is MDHEN and CDR2 SYDVKM. The CDR3 has 14 residues. The CDR3 coding sequence is TGTGCCAGCAGTTTAAGACGGATCTATGAAGGCTACACCTTC. Translating it yields CASSLRRIYEGYTF.

This chain joins TRBV28 and TRBJ1-5; 8 bases are a match to TRBD1. V lost 8 bases, J lost 7 bases, and 10 bases stayed unmatched. The CDR3 length is 14 residues. Germline V gives CDR1 MDHEN, CDR2 SYDVKM. The CDR3 here is CASGITGGRQPQHF. CDR3 DNA: TGTGCCAGCGGGATTACAGGGGGAAGACAGCCCCAGCATTTT.

Ten or more counts support this clonotype. The J gene is TRBJ2-1, the V gene TRBV5-1; D remains unclear. The CDR3 loop spans 13 amino acids. Looked up from germline, CDR1 is SGHRS and CDR2 is YFSETQ. V was clipped by 1 base and J by 4 bases, with 6 bases between them. CDR3 in DNA: TGCGCCAGCAGCTTGTCGGAATACAATGAGCAGTTCTTC. Translation gives CASSLSEYNEQFF.

This clonotype came up a few times. The chain employs TRBV6-1 and TRBJ1-5, with D tentatively TRBD1 (6 bases). V gave up 4 bases and J gave up 0 bases, with 16 bases separating them. CDR1 and CDR2 from the germline V gene are MNHNS and SASEGT. This CDR3 region has 17 residues. CDR3 region: CASSGQRQAYSNQPQHF. The CDR3 nucleotides read TGTGCCAGCAGTGGCCAGAGACAGGCTTATAGCAATCAGCCCCAGCATTTT.

The CDR3 loop reads CSARPAGGPSQYF. CDR3 nucleotide sequence: TGCAGTGCTAGGCCAGCGGGAGGGCCTTCGCAGTATTTT. The chain recombines TRBV20-1 with TRBJ2-3; 10 nucleotides agree with TRBD2. V was clipped by 3 bases and J by 10 bases; unmatched bases: 7. The CDR3 spans 13 residues. CDR1 and CDR2 from the germline V gene are DFQATT and SNEGSKA (reference sequence).

This clonotype was recorded at least ten times. This rearrangement joins TRBV28 to TRBJ1-2, with 9 bases identical to TRBD1. Unmatched junction bases numbered 10, after V lost 6 bases and J lost 5 bases. CDR1 is MDHEN and CDR2 is SYDVKM in the germline V gene. The CDR3 sequence is 15 residues long. The CDR3 DNA follows: TGTGCCAGCAGGTTACGGGACAGGGTGTCTTATGGCTACACCTTC. Translating gives CASRLRDRVSYGYTF.

This clonotype was found many times. The DNA of the CDR3 is TGTGCCAGCAGCTATCGACAGGGTATGCAGCCCCAGCATTTT. Translation: CASSYRQGMQPQHF. The V and J genes are TRBV5-6 and TRBJ1-5, with 7 bases lining up with TRBD1. With V trimmed by 3 bases and J by 7 bases, 7 bases remained unmatched. This CDR3 has 14 residues. The germline gives CDR1 SGHDT, CDR2 YYEEEE.